This T cell receptor beta chain was captured by sequencing in a study of T-cell memory formation after mild COVID-19. Across the study: TCR clusters were mostly donor specific.

Overall study findings and caveats: Day 15 to 85 contracting clones showed balanced CD4/CD8; later expanders leaned CD4+. Unconfirmed was the SARS-CoV-2 specificity of second-wave clones that peaked on day 37.

Libraries for TCRalpha and TCRbeta carried sample barcodes and unique molecular identifiers via 5'RACE. MiXCR was run by TCRdb on the 5' RACE reads, yielding one entry per CDR3 protein. The sample includes approximately 450,000 distinct CDR3 sequences, roughly 18% seen only once; the top ten take over 9%. The CDR3 length is 18 residues. CDR1 is MGHRA and CDR2 is YSYEKL in the germline V gene. Losses at the gene ends were 2 bases for V and 8 bases for J; bases not matched to a gene: 17. This clonotype was recorded a few times. Antigen specificity is unknown. The material sequenced was PBMCs or a T cell subset sorted from them (not recorded which). The gene calls are TRBV4-1 and TRBJ2-1; TRBD2 agrees at 8 bases. This TCR derives from an adult woman who had mild COVID-19 (a few samples of this study predate the infection). Cell type and time point are not known. In DNA, the CDR3 is TGCGCCAGCAGCCAACCCACTGCCGGGACTAGAAGGGGGGATGAGCAGTTCTTC. It is translated as CASSQPTAGTRRGDEQFF.